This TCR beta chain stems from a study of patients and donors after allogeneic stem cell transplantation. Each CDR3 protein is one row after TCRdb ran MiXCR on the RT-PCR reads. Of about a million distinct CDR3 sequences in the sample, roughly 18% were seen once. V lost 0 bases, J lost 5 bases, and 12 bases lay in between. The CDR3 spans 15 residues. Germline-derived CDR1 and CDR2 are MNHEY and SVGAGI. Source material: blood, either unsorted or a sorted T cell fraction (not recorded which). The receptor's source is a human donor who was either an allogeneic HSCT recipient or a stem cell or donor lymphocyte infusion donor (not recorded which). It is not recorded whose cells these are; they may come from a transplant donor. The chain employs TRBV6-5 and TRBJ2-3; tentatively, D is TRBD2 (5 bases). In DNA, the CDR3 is TGTGCCAGCAGTTACTCCCTCCTACTAGGAGATACGCAGTATTTT. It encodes CASSYSLLLGDTQYF.